A single sample is the source of the 18 T cell receptor beta chains below, sequenced in a study of blood T cells in healthy people across ages. Primed by a sample-barcoded 5' primer and a J-beta primer mix, a second PCR proceeded for roughly 7 to 12 cycles. TCRdb reprocessed the 5' RACE reads via MiXCR and lists one record per CDR3 protein. Here the sample spans fewer than 2,000,000 distinct CDR3 sequences, 30% to 35% being singletons. Material for sequencing was blood. Receptor source: a young woman in good health.

The CDR3 bases are TGTGCCAGCAGCGCCGGGACTCTCCCCTACAATGAGCAGTACTTC. The encoded protein is CASSAGTLPYNEQYF. This chain joins TRBV9 and TRBJ2-7, with a weak D call TRBD2 (6 bases). CDR1 is SGDLS and CDR2 is YYNGEE in the germline V gene. Between the trimmed V and J ends, which lost 3 bases and 7 bases, there was a span of 20 bases. This CDR3 has 15 amino acids.

The V gene is TRBV18, the J gene TRBJ2-1; TRBD1 agrees at 7 bases. With V trimmed by 2 bases and J by 8 bases, 0 bases remained unmatched. Germline V gene data show CDR1 as KGHSH and CDR2 as LQKENI. The CDR3 has 12 amino acids. DNA of the CDR3: TGTGCCAGCTCACCAGGACAGGATGAGCAGTTCTTC. Its protein product is CASSPGQDEQFF.

CDR3 coding DNA: TGTGCCACCAGTCGACGCGAGTTCTACGAGCAGTACTTC. This translates into CATSRREFYEQYF. The V and J genes are TRBV24-1 and TRBJ2-7; D uncertain. Trimming shortened V by 6 bases and J by 3 bases, and 11 bases separated the two germline ends. This CDR3 has 13 amino acids. Germline V gene lookup returns CDR1 KGHDR and CDR2 SFDVKD.

This chain joins TRBV5-8 and TRBJ1-2, with 7 bases aligning to TRBD1. CDR1 is SGHTS, CDR2 YDEGEE, per germline. With V trimmed by 5 bases and J by 0 bases, 10 bases remained unmatched. This CDR3 contains 16 residues. This chain's CDR3 is CASRITRGRANYGYTF. The CDR3 DNA reads as TGTGCCAGCAGGATAACAAGGGGGCGGGCTAACTATGGCTACACCTTC.

The sample holds a few counts of this clonotype. The chain couples TRBV29-1 to TRBJ2-7; 15 positions match TRBD2. The CDR3 consists of 16 residues. Germline V gives CDR1 SQVTM, CDR2 ANQGSEA. The trim removed 6 bases at V and 1 base at J, leaving 7 bases unmatched. CDR3 DNA sequence: TGCAGCGTCACCGGGACTAGCGGGGGGCAATCCTACGAGCAGTACTTC. This gives the protein CSVTGTSGGQSYEQYF.

This clonotype was seen a few times. The chain carries TRBV7-9 and TRBJ2-4, with D unclear. Germline lookup yields CDR1 SEHNR and CDR2 FQNEAQ (reference sequence). Trimming shortened V by 3 bases and J by 0 bases, and 18 bases separated the two germline ends. CDR3 length: 18 residues. Here the CDR3 DNA reads TGTGCCAGCAGCTTTCTCCCCTCGGATTTTTCAGCCAAAAACATTCAGTACTTC. Encoded protein: CASSFLPSDFSAKNIQYF.

This clonotype was found a few times. Compared with germline, one end of the junction differs, possibly owing to a read error. The chain links TRBV7-8 to TRBJ2-3; tentative D call: TRBD2 (7 bases). Germline lookup yields CDR1 SGHVS and CDR2 FQNEAQ. The CDR3 totals 14 residues. The CDR3 DNA reads as TGTGCCAGCATCTTAGGGGGGGTCGAAGATACGCAGTATTTT. It translates to CASILGGVEDTQYF.

This clonotype has only a few counts. The genes are TRBV6-1 and TRBJ1-2; tentative D call: TRBD1 (6 bases). V was cut by 7 bases and J by 7 bases, with 19 bases left in between. Germline CDR1 reads MNHNS; CDR2 reads SASEGT. The CDR3 runs 14 residues. CDR3 sequence: CASITGGIVGGYTF. CDR3 in DNA: TGTGCCAGCATCACGGGGGGCATCGTTGGTGGCTACACCTTC.

In this sample, this clonotype turned up a few times. The chain employs TRBV6-5 and TRBJ1-4, with 8 bases fitting TRBD1. The CDR3 runs to 15 residues. Germline V CDR1 and CDR2: MNHEY, SVGAGI. Losses at the gene ends were 0 bases for V and 8 bases for J; bases not matched to a gene: 5. CDR3 nucleotides: TGTGCCAGCAGTTACTCCGGACAGGGTGGCGAAAAACTGTTTTTT. Protein sequence: CASSYSGQGGEKLFF.

This clonotype was counted between two and nine times. CDR3 DNA: TGTGCCAGCATCCCCGGGGGCGCTAATGAAAAACTGTTTTTT. Translation gives CASIPGGANEKLFF. The chain employs TRBV12-3 or TRBV12-4 and TRBJ1-4, with D tentatively TRBD1 (6 bases). CDR3 length: 14 residues. Trimming left V 7 bases short and J 3 bases short, with 12 bases between.

This clonotype was seen repeatedly, ten times or more. The rearrangement uses TRBV4-1 and TRBJ2-7; TRBD2 agrees at 11 bases. The CDR3 sequence is 15 residues long. Germline assignment: CDR1 MGHRA and CDR2 YSYEKL. After removal of 3 bases from V and 2 bases from J, the junction contained 3 bases not matched to a gene. CDR3 coding DNA: TGCGCCAGCAGCCATTTAGCGGGAGGGGCCTACGAGCAGTACTTC. It yields the protein CASSHLAGGAYEQYF.

The chain recombines TRBV12-5 with TRBJ2-1; 14 bases map to TRBD2. Losses at the gene ends were 1 base for V and 10 bases for J; bases not matched to a gene: 3. This CDR3 comprises 15 residues. From germline, CDR1 is LGHNT and CDR2 FRNRAP. The chain's CDR3 is CASGLGLAGGPEQFF. CDR3 in DNA: TGTGCTAGTGGTTTGGGACTAGCGGGAGGGCCGGAGCAGTTCTTC.

This clonotype has just one count. The chain has TRBV2 and TRBJ2-5; 10 bases line up with TRBD2. Germline V gene data show CDR1 as SNHLY and CDR2 as FYNNEI. With 7 bases clipped from V and 2 bases from J, the junction kept 4 bases outside the gene matches. There are 14 residues in the CDR3. The DNA for the CDR3 is TGTGCCAGCAACCTAGCGGGGGAGCAAGAGACCCAGTACTTC. Translating it yields CASNLAGEQETQYF.

The chain employs TRBV29-1 and TRBJ1-1; D is unresolved. The CDR3 covers 14 residues. With 6 bases removed from V and 4 bases from J, the gap between germline ends came to 18 bases. Germline V lookup: CDR1 SQVTM, CDR2 ANQGSEA. The CDR3 spells CSVPPGGRFTEAFF. The CDR3 DNA reads TGCAGCGTCCCTCCCGGTGGGCGCTTCACTGAAGCTTTCTTT.

The rearrangement joins TRBV5-4 to TRBJ2-3, with a weak D call TRBD2 (5 bases). The germline gives CDR1 SGHNT, CDR2 YYREEE (reference sequence). V lost 4 bases and J lost 1, with 13 bases in between. The CDR3 has 15 amino acids. The CDR3: CASSPVGIGTDTQYF. CDR3 in DNA: TGTGCCAGCAGCCCTGTCGGGATTGGCACAGATACGCAGTATTTT.

This clonotype turned up a few times. The chain recombines TRBV10-3 with TRBJ2-1; D assignment may be TRBD1 or TRBD2 (6 bases each). V dropped 6 bases and J dropped 5 bases, with 14 bases sitting between them. Germline V CDR1 and CDR2: ENHRY, SYGVKD. The CDR3 totals 14 residues. The CDR3 nucleotides are TGTGCCATCAGACAGGGTACGGGAGACAATGAGCAGTTCTTC. Translation: CAIRQGTGDNEQFF.

There are many counts of this clonotype. V and J are TRBV7-9 and TRBJ1-2, with TRBD1 matching over 10 bases. V shed 5 bases and J 4 bases; nucleotides not matched to a gene: 13. This CDR3 comprises 17 residues. Germline V gives CDR1 SEHNR, CDR2 FQNEAQ (reference sequence). CDR3 region: CASSHGTGDAGGYGYTF. Written as DNA, the CDR3 is TGTGCCAGCAGCCACGGGACAGGGGATGCCGGGGGCTATGGCTACACCTTC.

Only a few counts were recorded for this clonotype. The chain has TRBV15 and TRBJ2-6; TRBD1 matches 7 bases. V lost 1 base and J lost 1; bases outside the gene matches: 19. The CDR3 totals 22 residues. Germline assignment: CDR1 LNHNV and CDR2 YYDKDF (reference sequence). CDR3 sequence reads: CATSRVFLRTGDIVSGANVLTF. Written as DNA, the CDR3 is TGTGCCACCAGCAGAGTTTTTTTGAGAACAGGGGATATTGTTTCTGGGGCCAACGTCCTGACTTTC.